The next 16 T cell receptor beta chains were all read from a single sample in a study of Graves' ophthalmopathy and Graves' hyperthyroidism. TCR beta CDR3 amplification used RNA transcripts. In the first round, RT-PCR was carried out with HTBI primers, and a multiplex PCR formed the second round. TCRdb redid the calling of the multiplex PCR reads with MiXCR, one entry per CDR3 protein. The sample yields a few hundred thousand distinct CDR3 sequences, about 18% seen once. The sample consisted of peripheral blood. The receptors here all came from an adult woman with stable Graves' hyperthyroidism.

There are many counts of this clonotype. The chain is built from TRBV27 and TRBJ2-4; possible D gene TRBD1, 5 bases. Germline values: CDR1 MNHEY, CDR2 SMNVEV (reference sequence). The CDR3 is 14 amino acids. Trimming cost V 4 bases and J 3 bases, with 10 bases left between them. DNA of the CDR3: TGTGCCAGCAGTTCCTTCGACAGCAAAAACATTCAGTACTTC. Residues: CASSSFDSKNIQYF.

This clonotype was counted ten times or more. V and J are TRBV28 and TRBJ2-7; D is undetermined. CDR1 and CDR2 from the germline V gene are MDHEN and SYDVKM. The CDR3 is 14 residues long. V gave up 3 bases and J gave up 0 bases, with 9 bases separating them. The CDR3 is CASSFAPSSYEQYF. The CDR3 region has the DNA TGTGCCAGCAGTTTTGCCCCGAGCTCCTACGAGCAGTACTTC.

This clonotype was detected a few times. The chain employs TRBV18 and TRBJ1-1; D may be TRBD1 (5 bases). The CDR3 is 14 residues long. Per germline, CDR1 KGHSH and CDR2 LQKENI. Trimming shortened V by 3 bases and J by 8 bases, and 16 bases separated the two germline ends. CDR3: CASSPADTNAEAFF. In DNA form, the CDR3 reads TGTGCCAGCTCACCGGCGGACACGAATGCCGAAGCTTTCTTT.

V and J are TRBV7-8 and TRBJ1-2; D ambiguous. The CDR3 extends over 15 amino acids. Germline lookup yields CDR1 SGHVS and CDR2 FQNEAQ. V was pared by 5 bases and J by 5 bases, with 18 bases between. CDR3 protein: CASSPNVGSSYGYTF. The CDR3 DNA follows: TGTGCCAGCAGCCCCAATGTCGGCTCAAGTTATGGCTACACCTTC. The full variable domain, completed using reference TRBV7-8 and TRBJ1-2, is GAGVSQSPRYKVAKRGQDVALRCDPISGHVSLFWYQQALGQGPEFLTYFQNEAQLDKSGLPSDRFFAERPEGSVSTLKIQRTQQEDSAVYLCASSPNVGSSYGYTFGSGTRLTVV.

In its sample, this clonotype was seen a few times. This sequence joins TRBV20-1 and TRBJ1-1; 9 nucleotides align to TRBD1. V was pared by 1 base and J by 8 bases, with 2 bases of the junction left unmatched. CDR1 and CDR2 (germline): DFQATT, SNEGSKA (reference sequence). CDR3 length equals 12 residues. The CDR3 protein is CSARAGTGEAFF. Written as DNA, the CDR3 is TGCAGTGCTAGAGCTGGGACAGGGGAAGCTTTCTTT.

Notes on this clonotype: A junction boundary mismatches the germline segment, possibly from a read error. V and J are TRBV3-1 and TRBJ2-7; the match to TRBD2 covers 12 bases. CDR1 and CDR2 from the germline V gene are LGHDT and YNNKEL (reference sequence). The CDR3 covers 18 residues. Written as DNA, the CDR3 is TGTGCCAGCACCCCCCGTCTAGCGGGAGGGCCCTCTTGGTACGAGCGGTACTTC. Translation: CASTPRLAGGPSWYERYF.

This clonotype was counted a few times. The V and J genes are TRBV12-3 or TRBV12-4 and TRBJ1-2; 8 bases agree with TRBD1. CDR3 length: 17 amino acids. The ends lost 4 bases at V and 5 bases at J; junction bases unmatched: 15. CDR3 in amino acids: CASSSTWTGIKEYGYTF. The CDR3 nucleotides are TGTGCCAGCAGTTCCACTTGGACAGGGATTAAGGAGTATGGCTACACCTTC.

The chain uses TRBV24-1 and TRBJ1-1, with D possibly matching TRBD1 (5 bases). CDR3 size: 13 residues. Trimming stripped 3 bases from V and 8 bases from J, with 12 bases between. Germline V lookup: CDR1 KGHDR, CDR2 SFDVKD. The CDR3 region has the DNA TGTGCCACCAGTGATCCAGGGCTCCCCGAAGCTTTCTTT. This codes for CATSDPGLPEAFF.

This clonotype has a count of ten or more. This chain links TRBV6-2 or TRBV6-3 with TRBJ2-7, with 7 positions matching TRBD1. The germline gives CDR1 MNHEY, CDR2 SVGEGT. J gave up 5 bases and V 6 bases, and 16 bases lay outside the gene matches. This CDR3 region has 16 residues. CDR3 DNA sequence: TGTGCCAGCAGCCAAGGGTGGTTGGCAGGACAGGACGAGCAGTACTTC. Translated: CASSQGWLAGQDEQYF.

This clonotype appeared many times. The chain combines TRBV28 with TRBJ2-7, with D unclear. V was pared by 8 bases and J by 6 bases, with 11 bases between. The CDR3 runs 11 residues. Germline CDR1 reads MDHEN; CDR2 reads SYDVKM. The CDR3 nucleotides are TGTGCCAGCCGTCGCCTGGGCGAGCAGTACTTC. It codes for CASRRLGEQYF.

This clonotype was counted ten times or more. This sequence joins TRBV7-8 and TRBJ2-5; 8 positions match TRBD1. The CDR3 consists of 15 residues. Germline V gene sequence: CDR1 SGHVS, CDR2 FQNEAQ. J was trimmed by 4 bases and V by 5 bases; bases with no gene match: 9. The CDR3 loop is CASSPGRGPGETQYF. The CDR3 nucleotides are TGTGCCAGCAGCCCAGGCAGGGGGCCTGGAGAGACCCAGTACTTC.

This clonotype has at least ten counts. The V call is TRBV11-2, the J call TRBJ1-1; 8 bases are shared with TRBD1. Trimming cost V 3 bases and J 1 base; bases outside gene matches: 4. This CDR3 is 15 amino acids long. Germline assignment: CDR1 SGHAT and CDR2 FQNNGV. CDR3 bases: TGTGCCAGCAGCTTCACAGGGGGAACGAACACTGAAGCTTTCTTT. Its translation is CASSFTGGTNTEAFF.

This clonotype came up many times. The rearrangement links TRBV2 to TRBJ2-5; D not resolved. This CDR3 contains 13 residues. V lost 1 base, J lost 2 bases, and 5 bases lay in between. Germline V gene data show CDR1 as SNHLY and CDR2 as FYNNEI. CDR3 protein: CASSEEQQETQYF. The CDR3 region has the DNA TGTGCCAGCAGTGAAGAACAGCAAGAGACCCAGTACTTC.

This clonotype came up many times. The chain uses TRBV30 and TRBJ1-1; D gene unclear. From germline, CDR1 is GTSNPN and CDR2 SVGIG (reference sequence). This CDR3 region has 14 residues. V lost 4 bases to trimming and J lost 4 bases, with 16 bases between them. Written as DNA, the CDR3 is TGTGCCTGGACTAGAAAGGACGAATTCACTGAAGCTTTCTTT. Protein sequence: CAWTRKDEFTEAFF.

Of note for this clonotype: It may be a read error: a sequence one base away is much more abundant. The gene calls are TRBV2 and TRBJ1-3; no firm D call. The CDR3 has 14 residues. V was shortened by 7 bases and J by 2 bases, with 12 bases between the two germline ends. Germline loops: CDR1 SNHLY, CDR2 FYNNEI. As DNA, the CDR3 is TGTGCCAGCAACAGCCCCGGGCCTGGAAACACCATATATTTT. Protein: CASNSPGPGNTIYF.

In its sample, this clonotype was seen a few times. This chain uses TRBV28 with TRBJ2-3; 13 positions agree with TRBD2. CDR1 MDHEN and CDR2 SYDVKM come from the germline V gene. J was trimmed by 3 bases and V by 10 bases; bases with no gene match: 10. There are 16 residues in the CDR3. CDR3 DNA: TGTGCCACGAGAGGACTAGCGGGAGTAATGACAGATACGCAGTATTTT. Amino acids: CATRGLAGVMTDTQYF.